This T cell receptor (beta chain) was recorded in a study of blood T cell repertoires in COVID-19 (dated by TCRdb to 2020 to 2022). Describing the broader study: Samples from collaborators originated in the United States, Italy and Spain and spanned both the acute and convalescent phases of COVID-19. The prospective study material was composed of cDNA or gDNA derived from T cells, B-cell-depleted T cells, or PBMCs. Subjects who had been exposed to COVID-19, were actively infected with it, or had recovered from it provided the deeply sampled blood TCRbeta repertoires that made up the dataset. A freely available public database, intended as a resource for researchers studying the immune response to SARS-CoV-2, is where the repertoires were released. The samples were drawn from two sources: the first 160 participants of the ongoing ImmuneRACE study, and approximately 1,300 subjects contributed by 6 global collaborators. The sample metadata nearly always contained a de-identified subject ID, COVID-19 status, age in years and sex. HLA class I and class II types, where available, came from metadata supplied by the sample provider rather than from assay-based typing. General findings and caveats noted by the study authors: The amount of clinical and demographic metadata varied by source and participant and was provided uncurated.

Concerning this clone: Its antigen remains undetermined. One base away there is no much larger clone; base qualities are not given.

The immunoSEQ Assay, a bias-controlled multiplex PCR, was used to amplify TCRbeta CDR3 regions from genomic DNA. The study's processing was this. Nucleated cell counts per sample were estimated from amplification of reference gene primers within the assay. To quantify the absolute abundance of each unique TCRbeta CDR3 rearrangement, sequence reads were collapsed and filtered. For each sample, productive Simpson clonality was calculated as the square root of Simpson's diversity index over productive rearrangements. Here the immuneACCESS table is served through TCRdb, limited to in-frame sequences with V and J called. Missing clones are a known gap in these copies; in checked studies unresolved V genes cover under half, and the rest lacks a known reason. The V and J calls and the clone size are those of that table, but D and trimming were determined from the DNA. This sample holds 95,000 to 100,000 clones; roughly nine tenths were observed only once. The top ten clonotypes cover roughly 17% of the sample.

V and J lose 3 bases and 4 bases, and a span of 15 bases separates them. CDR1 and CDR2, per the germline V gene (reference sequence), are GTSNPN and SVGIG. The CDR3 contains 15 residues, cysteine and phenylalanine counted. The retained sequence is limited to the CDR3, 45 bases, with the frame set at the first base. Whole blood was collected in K2EDTA tubes by collaborating institutions according to the institutions' own protocols. For TCRbeta analysis, collaborators shipped samples in one of three forms: frozen whole blood, isolated PBMCs, or DNA extracted from either of those sample types. Source material: peripheral blood. This sequence uses TRBV30 and TRBJ2-2; D gene: possibly TRBD1, on 6 matching bases. This TCR was recovered from a man aged 50 to 59 with acute or convalescent COVID-19. The CDR3 reads CAWSAGDRVTGELFF. The nucleotides are TGTGCCTGGAGCGCAGGGGATCGGGTCACCGGGGAGCTGTTTTTT.